This TCR beta chain was sequenced during a study of response to subunit inactivated influenza vaccine. Details on this clonotype: Its antigen is still unknown.

V was clipped by 1 base and J by 5 bases; unmatched bases: 4. The germline gives CDR1 LNHNV, CDR2 YYDKDF (reference sequence). This CDR3 has 14 residues. TCRdb redid the calling of the RT-PCR reads with MiXCR, one entry per CDR3 protein. Of 650,000 to 800,000 distinct CDR3 sequences in the sample, 15% to 20% were seen once. General study points: Each seasonal influenza vaccination recruits few new T cells, the authors suggested.

This clonotype originated in a man in his fifties who received an inactivated influenza vaccine. This chain connects TRBV15 to TRBJ1-2, with 7 nucleotides matching TRBD1. The source material was PBMCs from blood, sampled less than 6 days after vaccination. CDR3 residues: CATSRGGGNYGYTF. Written as DNA, the CDR3 is TGTGCCACCAGCAGAGGAGGGGGCAATTATGGCTACACCTTC.